This paragraph reports one T cell receptor beta chain. What it binds is not known. This sample stems from a study of follicular helper T cells after annual influenza vaccination. Only in-frame clones appear in the TCRdb table, and some are missing; sequencing was by immunoSEQ multiplex PCR. The sample contains about 5,600 clones, roughly 80% of which appear only once. The CDR3 is made up of 14 amino acids. CDR1 is SGHRS, CDR2 YFSETQ, per germline. Trimming shortened V by 5 bases and J by 8 bases, and 17 bases separated the two germline ends. General study findings and limits: Change in circulating plasmablasts correlated with ICOS+CD38+ cTfh clonality change.

This sample's time point: 2015-2016 season, pre-vaccination. The receptor was derived from an adult who received the influenza vaccine. The sequencing here drew on CXCR5- memory CD4+ T cells sorted from blood, taken on the day of influenza vaccination. This chain uses TRBV5-1 with TRBJ2-1; tentatively, D is TRBD2 (6 bases). The CDR3 nucleotides read TGCGCCAGCAGTTTAGTCGGGAGTTTCGATGAGCAGTTCTTC. Amino acids: CASSLVGSFDEQFF. Together with reference TRBV5-1 and TRBJ2-1, the CDR3 gives the full variable domain: KAGVTQTPRYLIKTRGQQVTLSCSPISGHRSVSWYQQTPGQGLQFLFEYFSETQRNKGNFPGRFSGRQFSNSRSEMNVSTLELGDSALYLCASSLVGSFDEQFFGPGTRLTVL.